The clone carrying this T cell receptor (beta chain) was counted ten times or more. Its antigen is unknown. Generation of TCR beta libraries employed quantitative 5'-RACE incorporating molecular barcodes. TCRdb recomputed calls from the 5' RACE reads with MiXCR, one row per CDR3 protein. The sample has about 140,000 distinct CDR3 sequences, roughly 8.3% seen once. This entry is derived from a study of CD8 T cells in ankylosing spondylitis. Germline CDR1 and CDR2: SEHNR and FQNEAQ (reference sequence). The CDR3 is 12 amino acids. V was clipped by 8 bases and J by 2 bases, with 9 bases between them. Whole-study results and caveats: Reportedly, significant enrichment of disease-linked clones occurred in matched ankylosing spondylitis synovial fluid. Disease-linked clones were found to be CD8+ and relatively rare in peripheral blood. Previous work reported some of these motif variants in the synovial fluid and blood of reactive arthritis.

The clonotype comes from a male donor with ankylosing spondylitis. This chain connects TRBV7-9 to TRBJ1-2, with D maybe TRBD1 (5 bases). Sequencing was carried out using synovial fluid, either unsorted or a sorted T cell fraction (not recorded which). The CDR3 DNA follows: TGTGCCAGCCAGGGAGCGAACTATGGCTACACCTTC. Translating gives CASQGANYGYTF.